This T cell receptor (beta chain) stems from a study of T cells in Graves' hyperthyroidism and ophthalmopathy. About the research overall: Once the initial diagnosis was made, peripheral blood was obtained before any treatment.

The TCR beta CDR3 regions underwent amplification using RNA transcripts as the source. The HTBI primer set drove a first-round RT-PCR of the TCR CDR3. TCRdb fed the multiplex PCR reads into MiXCR, producing one record per CDR3 protein. Here the sample spans fewer than 600,000 distinct CDR3 sequences, about an eighth being singletons. Patients were aged 18 to 65, had disease duration under 2 months, and had newly diagnosed hyperthyroidism. Germline CDR1 and CDR2: LGHDT and YNNKEL (reference sequence). Trimming removed 4 bases from V and 5 bases from J; junction bases left unmatched: 8. The CDR3 has 14 residues. This clonotype was seen only a few times.

V usage is TRBV3-1 and J usage is TRBJ2-7, with 7 positions matching TRBD2. The sequence was collected from a woman aged 18-29 years with Graves' hyperthyroidism. The sequenced material came from blood. CDR3 protein: CASSLAPGGDEQYF. CDR3 in DNA: TGTGCCAGCAGCCTTGCCCCGGGGGGTGACGAGCAGTACTTC.